One sample yielded the 4 T cell receptor beta chains listed below, sequenced in a study of T cell responses to AZD1222 COVID-19 vaccine. The method was immunoSEQ multiplex PCR; TCRdb's version includes in-frame clones alone and lacks a portion of them. The data show roughly 160,000 clones, about 90% seen once. Material: peripheral blood, obtained 28 days after the second AZD1222 dose. The receptors derive from an adult who received the AZD1222 COVID-19 vaccine.

The chain has TRBV7-2 and TRBJ1-6; 9 positions agree with TRBD1. Trimming cost V 5 bases and J 8 bases; bases outside gene matches: 10. The length of the CDR3 is 16 residues. CDR1 and CDR2 from the germline V gene are SGHTA and FQGNSA. The CDR3 here is CASSRSWDRVHSPLHF. CDR3 DNA: TGTGCCAGCAGCAGATCCTGGGACAGGGTTCATTCACCCCTCCACTTT.

The V and J genes are TRBV5-5 and TRBJ2-7; D is perhaps TRBD1 or TRBD2 (5 bases each). CDR1 is SGHKS, CDR2 YYEKEE, per germline (reference sequence). V was pared by 5 bases and J by 2 bases, with 14 bases between. The CDR3 runs 14 residues. CDR3 DNA: TGTGCCAGCAGTCCTTATCCGGGACCCTACGAGCAGTACTTC. Translated: CASSPYPGPYEQYF. Using reference TRBV5-5 and TRBJ2-7 for the parts outside the CDR3, the full variable domain is DAGVTQSPTHLIKTRGQQVTLRCSPISGHKSVSWYQQVLGQGPQFIFQYYEKEERGRGNFPDRFSARQFPNYSSELNVNALLLGDSALYLCASSPYPGPYEQYFGPGTRLTVT.

V and J are TRBV7-3 and TRBJ2-7; 12 bases line up with TRBD1. J gave up 3 bases and V 1 base, and 4 bases lay outside the gene matches. This CDR3 has 16 residues. Looked up from germline, CDR1 is SGHTA and CDR2 is FQGTGA. The CDR3 reads CASSLNGDRGRYEQYF. CDR3 in DNA: TGTGCCAGCAGCTTAAATGGGGACAGGGGGCGCTACGAGCAGTACTTC.

The J gene is TRBJ1-1, the V gene TRBV6-4; D is undetermined. The length of the CDR3 is 13 residues. Germline lookup yields CDR1 MRHNA and CDR2 SNTAGT. Trimming pared 5 bases from V and 4 bases from J, leaving 11 bases between. The CDR3 sequence is CASSNTRGTEAFF. CDR3 DNA: TGTGCCAGCAGTAACACCCGGGGCACTGAAGCTTTCTTT.